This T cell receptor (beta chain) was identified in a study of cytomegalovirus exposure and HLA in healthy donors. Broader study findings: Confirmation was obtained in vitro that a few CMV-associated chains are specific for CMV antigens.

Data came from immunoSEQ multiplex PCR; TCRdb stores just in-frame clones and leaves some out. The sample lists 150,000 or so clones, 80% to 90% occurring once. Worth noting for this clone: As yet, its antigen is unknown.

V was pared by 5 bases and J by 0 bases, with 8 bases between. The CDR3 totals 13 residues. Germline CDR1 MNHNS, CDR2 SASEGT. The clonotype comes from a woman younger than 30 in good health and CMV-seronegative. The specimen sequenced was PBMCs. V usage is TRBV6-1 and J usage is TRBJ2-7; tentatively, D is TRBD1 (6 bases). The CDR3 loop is CASSWDNSYEQYF. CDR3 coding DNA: TGTGCCAGCAGTTGGGACAACTCCTACGAGCAGTACTTC.